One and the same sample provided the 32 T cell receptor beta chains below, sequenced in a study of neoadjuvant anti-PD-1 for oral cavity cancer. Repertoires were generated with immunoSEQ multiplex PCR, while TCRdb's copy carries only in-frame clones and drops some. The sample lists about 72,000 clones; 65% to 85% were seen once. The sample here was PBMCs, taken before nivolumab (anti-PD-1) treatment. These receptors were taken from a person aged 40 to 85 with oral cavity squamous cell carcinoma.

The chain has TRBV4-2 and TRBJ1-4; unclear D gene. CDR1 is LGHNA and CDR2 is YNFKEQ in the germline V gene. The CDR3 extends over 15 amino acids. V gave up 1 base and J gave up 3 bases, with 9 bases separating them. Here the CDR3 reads CASSQVGGANEKLFF. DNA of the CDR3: TGTGCCAGCAGCCAAGTAGGAGGAGCTAATGAAAAACTGTTTTTT.

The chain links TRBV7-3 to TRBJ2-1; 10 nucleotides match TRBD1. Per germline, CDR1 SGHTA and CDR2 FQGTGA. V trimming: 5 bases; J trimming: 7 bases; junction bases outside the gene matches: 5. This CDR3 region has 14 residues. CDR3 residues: CASSPGTGANEQFF. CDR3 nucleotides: TGTGCCAGCAGCCCGGGGACAGGGGCTAATGAGCAGTTCTTC.

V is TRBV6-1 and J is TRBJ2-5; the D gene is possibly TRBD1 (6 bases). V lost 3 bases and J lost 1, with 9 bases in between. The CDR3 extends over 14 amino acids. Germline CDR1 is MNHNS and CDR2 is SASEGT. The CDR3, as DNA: TGTGCCAGCAGTGAGGGGGACACCCAAGAGACCCAGTACTTC. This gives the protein CASSEGDTQETQYF.

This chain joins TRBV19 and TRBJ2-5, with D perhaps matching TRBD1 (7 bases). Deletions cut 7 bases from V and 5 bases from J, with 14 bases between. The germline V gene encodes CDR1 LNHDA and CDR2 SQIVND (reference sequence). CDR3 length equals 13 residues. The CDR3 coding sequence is TGTGCCAGTACCGAGACAGGGAGGGAGACCCAGTACTTC. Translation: CASTETGRETQYF.

The DNA for the CDR3 is TGTGCCAGCAGACCGGCCAGGGTCTATGGCTACACCTTC. This codes for CASRPARVYGYTF. The chain couples TRBV5-8 to TRBJ1-2; weak D call: TRBD1 (5 bases). The V end lost 5 bases, the J end lost 4 bases, and 12 bases lay between the germline ends. Germline CDR1 and CDR2: SGHTS and YDEGEE. The CDR3 totals 13 residues.

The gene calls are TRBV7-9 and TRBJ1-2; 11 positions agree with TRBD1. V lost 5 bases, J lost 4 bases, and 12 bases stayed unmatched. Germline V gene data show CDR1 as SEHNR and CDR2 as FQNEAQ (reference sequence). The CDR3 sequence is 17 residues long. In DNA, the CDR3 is TGTGCCAGCAGCCGTCGGACAGGGGGCAAAGGCTCCTATGGCTACACCTTC. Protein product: CASSRRTGGKGSYGYTF.

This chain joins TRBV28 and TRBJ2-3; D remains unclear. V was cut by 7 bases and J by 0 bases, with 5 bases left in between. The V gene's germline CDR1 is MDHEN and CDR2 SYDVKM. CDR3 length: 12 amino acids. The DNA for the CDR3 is TGTGCCAGCAAGGTCAGCACAGATACGCAGTATTTT. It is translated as CASKVSTDTQYF. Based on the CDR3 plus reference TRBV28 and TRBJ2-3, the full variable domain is DVKVTQSSRYLVKRTGEKVFLECVQDMDHENMFWYRQDPGLGLRLIYFSYDVKMKEKGDIPEGYSVSREKKERFSLILESASTNQTSMYLCASKVSTDTQYFGPGTRLTVL.

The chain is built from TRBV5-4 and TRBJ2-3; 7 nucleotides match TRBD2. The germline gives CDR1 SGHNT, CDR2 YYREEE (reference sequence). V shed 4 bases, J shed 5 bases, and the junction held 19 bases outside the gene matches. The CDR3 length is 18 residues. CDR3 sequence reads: CASSPHPQTSKGEDTQYF. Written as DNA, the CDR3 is TGTGCCAGCAGCCCGCACCCCCAGACTAGCAAGGGCGAAGATACGCAGTATTTT.

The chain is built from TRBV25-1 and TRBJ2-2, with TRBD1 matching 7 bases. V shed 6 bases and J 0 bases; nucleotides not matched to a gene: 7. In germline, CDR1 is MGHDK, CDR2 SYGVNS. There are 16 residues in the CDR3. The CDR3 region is CASSGKGTANTGELFF. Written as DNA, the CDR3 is TGTGCCAGCAGCGGAAAGGGGACAGCGAACACCGGGGAGCTGTTTTTT. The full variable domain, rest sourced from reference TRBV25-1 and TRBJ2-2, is EADIYQTPRYLVIGTGKKITLECSQTMGHDKMYWYQQDPGMELHLIHYSYGVNSTEKGDLSSESTVSRIRTEHFPLTLESARPSHTSQYLCASSGKGTANTGELFFGEGSRLTVL.

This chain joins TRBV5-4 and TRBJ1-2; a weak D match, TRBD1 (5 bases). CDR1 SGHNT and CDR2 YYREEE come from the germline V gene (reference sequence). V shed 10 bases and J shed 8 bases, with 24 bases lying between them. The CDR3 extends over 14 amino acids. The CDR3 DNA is TGTGCCGCGAAACAGTTGGGGCGTTCGGGGGGCTACACCTTC. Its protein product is CAAKQLGRSGGYTF.

DNA of the CDR3: TGTGCCAGCAGCTTATCAGGATGGAAACCTAACACCGGGGAGCTGTTTTTT. Translating it yields CASSLSGWKPNTGELFF. The chain carries TRBV11-3 and TRBJ2-2; D is uncertain. This CDR3 has 17 residues. The germline CDR1 and CDR2 sequences are SGHNT and YENEEA. V was cut by 2 bases and J by 2 bases, with 15 bases left in between.

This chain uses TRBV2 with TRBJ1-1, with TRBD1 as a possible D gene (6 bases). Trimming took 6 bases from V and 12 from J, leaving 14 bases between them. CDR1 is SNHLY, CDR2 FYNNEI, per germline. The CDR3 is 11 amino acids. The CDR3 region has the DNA TGTGCCAGCAGCCCAAGGGGGGTTTCTTTCTTT. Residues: CASSPRGVSFF. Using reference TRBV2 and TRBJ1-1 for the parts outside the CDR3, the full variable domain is EPEVTQTPSHQVTQMGQEVILRCVPISNHLYFYWYRQILGQKVEFLVSFYNNEISEKSEIFDDQFSVERPDGSNFTLKIRSTKLEDSAMYFCASSPRGVSFFGQGTRLTVV.

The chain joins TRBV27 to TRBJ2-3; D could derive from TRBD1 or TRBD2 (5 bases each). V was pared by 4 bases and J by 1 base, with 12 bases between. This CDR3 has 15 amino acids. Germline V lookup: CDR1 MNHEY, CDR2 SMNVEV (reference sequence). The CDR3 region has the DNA TGTGCCAGCAGTTCGCGGGTGGGGGGCACAGATACGCAGTATTTT. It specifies CASSSRVGGTDTQYF.

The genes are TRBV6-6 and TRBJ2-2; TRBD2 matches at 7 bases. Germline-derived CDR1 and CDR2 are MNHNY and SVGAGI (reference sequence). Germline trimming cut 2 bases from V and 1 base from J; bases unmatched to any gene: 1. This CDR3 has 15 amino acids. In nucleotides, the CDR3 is TGTGCCAGCAGTTACGGACTAGTGAACACCGGGGAGCTGTTTTTT. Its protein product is CASSYGLVNTGELFF.

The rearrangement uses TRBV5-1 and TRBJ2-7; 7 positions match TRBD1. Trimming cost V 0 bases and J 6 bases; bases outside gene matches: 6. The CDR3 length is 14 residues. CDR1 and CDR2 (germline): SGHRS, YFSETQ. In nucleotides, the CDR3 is TGCGCCAGCAGCTTGGCCTCGACAGGGCGCGAGCAGTACTTC. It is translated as CASSLASTGREQYF.

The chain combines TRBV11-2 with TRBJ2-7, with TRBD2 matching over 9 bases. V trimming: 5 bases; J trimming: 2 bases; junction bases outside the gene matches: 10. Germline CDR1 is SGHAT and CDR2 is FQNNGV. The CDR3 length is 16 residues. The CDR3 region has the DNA TGTGCCAGCAGCCCCCGCGGGGCGGGAGGGCCCTACGAGCAGTACTTC. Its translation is CASSPRGAGGPYEQYF.

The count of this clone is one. CDR3 protein: CASSRQGVRNEQFF. CDR3 coding DNA: TGTGCCAGCAGTCGGCAGGGGGTGAGAAATGAGCAGTTCTTC. The J gene is TRBJ2-1, the V gene TRBV28, with 7 bases that match TRBD1. The junction had 8 bases not matched to a gene; V was cut back by 5 bases and J by 7 bases. The germline V gene has CDR1 MDHEN and CDR2 SYDVKM. CDR3 length: 14 residues.

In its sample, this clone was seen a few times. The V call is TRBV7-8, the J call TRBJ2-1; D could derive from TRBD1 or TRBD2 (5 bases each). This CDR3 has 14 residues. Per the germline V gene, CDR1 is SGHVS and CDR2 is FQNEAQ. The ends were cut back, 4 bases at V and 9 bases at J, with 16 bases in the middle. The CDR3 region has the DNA TGTGCCAGCAGCTACCGGGACCCTATGGCTGAGCAGTTCTTC. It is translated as CASSYRDPMAEQFF.

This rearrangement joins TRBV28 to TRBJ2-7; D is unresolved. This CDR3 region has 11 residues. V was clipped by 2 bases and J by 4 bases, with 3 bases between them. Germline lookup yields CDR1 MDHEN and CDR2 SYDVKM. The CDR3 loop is CASSLGYEQYF. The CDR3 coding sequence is TGTGCCAGCAGTTTAGGTTACGAGCAGTACTTC.

CDR3 sequence (DNA): TGTGCCAGCCATATAAGGACAGGGGCTGAAGCTTTCTTT. Protein sequence: CASHIRTGAEAFF. The chain uses TRBV27 and TRBJ1-1, with 9 nucleotides matching TRBD1. Trimming removed 8 bases from V and 6 bases from J; junction bases left unmatched: 7. Germline CDR1 is MNHEY and CDR2 is SMNVEV (reference sequence). This CDR3 contains 13 residues.

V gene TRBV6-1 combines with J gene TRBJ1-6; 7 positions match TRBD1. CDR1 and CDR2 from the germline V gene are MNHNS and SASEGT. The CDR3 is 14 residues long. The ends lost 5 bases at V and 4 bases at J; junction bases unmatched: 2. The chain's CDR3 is CASSNRGYNSPLHF. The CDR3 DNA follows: TGTGCCAGCAGTAACAGGGGTTATAATTCACCCCTCCACTTT.

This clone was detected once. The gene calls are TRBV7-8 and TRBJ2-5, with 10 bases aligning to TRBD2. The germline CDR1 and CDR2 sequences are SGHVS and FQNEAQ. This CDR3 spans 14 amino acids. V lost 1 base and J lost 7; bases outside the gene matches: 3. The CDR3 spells CASSLVWTSGTQYF. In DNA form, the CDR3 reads TGTGCCAGCAGCTTAGTTTGGACTAGCGGGACCCAGTACTTC. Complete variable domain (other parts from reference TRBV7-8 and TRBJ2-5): GAGVSQSPRYKVAKRGQDVALRCDPISGHVSLFWYQQALGQGPEFLTYFQNEAQLDKSGLPSDRFFAERPEGSVSTLKIQRTQQEDSAVYLCASSLVWTSGTQYFGPGTRLLVL.

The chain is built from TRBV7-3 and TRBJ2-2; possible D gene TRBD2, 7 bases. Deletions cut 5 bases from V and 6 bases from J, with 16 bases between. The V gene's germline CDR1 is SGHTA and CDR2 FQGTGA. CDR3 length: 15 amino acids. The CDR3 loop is CASSPRGAGAGELFF. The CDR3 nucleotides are TGTGCCAGCAGCCCTCGGGGGGCGGGAGCCGGGGAGCTGTTTTTT.

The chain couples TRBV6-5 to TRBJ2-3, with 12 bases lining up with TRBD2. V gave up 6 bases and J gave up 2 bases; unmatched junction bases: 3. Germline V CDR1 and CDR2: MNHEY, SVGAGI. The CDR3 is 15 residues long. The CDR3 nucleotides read TGTGCCAGCAGCCTAGCGGGGGGGATCACAGATACGCAGTATTTT. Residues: CASSLAGGITDTQYF.

In nucleotides, the CDR3 is TGTGCCTGGAGTGTAGGGGGTTTAACGCAGCCCCAGCATTTT. Amino acid sequence: CAWSVGGLTQPQHF. The V gene is TRBV30, the J gene TRBJ1-5; weak D call: TRBD1 (6 bases). The CDR3 is 14 amino acids. Trimming shortened V by 0 bases and J by 7 bases, and 13 bases separated the two germline ends. The germline V gene encodes CDR1 GTSNPN and CDR2 SVGIG (reference sequence).

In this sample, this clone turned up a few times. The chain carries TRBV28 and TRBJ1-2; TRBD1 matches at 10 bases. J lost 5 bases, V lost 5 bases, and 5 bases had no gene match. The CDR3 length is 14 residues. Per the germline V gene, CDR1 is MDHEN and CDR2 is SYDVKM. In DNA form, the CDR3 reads TGTGCCAGCAGTCGGACAGGGGGACAGTATGGCTACACCTTC. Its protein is CASSRTGGQYGYTF.

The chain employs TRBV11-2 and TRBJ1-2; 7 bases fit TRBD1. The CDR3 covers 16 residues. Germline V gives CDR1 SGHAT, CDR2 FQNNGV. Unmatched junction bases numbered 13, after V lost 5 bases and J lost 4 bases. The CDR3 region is CASSKAGTAAIYGYTF. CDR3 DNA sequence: TGTGCCAGCAGCAAAGCCGGGACAGCGGCAATCTATGGCTACACCTTC.

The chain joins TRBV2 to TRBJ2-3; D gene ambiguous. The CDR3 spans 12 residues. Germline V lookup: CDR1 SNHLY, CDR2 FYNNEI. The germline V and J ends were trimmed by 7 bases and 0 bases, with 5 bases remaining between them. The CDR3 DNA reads TGTGCCAGCAAGACCAGCACAGATACGCAGTATTTT. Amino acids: CASKTSTDTQYF.

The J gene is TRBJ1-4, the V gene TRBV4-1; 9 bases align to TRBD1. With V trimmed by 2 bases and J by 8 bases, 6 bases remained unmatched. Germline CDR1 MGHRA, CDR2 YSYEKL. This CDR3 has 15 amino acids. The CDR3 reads CASSQKQGAEEKLFF. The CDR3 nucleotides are TGCGCCAGCAGCCAAAAACAGGGGGCAGAAGAAAAACTGTTTTTT.

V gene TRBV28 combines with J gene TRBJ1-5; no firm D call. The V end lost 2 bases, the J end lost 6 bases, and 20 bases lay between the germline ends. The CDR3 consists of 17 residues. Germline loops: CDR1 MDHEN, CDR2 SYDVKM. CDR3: CASSLGLHVPSIQPQHF. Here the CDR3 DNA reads TGTGCCAGCAGTTTAGGTCTACACGTCCCGTCGATTCAGCCCCAGCATTTT.

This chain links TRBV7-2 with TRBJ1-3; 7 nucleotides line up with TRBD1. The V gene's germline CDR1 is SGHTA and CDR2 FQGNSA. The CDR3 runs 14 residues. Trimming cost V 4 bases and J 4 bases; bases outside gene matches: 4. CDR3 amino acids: CASSYTGVGNTIYF. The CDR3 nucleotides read TGTGCCAGCAGCTACACAGGGGTCGGAAACACCATATATTTT.

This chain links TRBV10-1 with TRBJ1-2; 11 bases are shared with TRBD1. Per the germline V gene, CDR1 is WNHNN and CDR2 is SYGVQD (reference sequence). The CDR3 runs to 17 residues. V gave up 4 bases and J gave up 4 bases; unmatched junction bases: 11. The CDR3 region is CASSVQDRGRLVYGYTF. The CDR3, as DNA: TGCGCCAGCAGTGTACAGGACAGGGGGCGCCTCGTCTATGGCTACACCTTC.